This T cell receptor beta chain appears in the sequencing data of a study of blood T cell repertoires in COVID-19. As for the study in general: Spain, Italy and the United States supplied samples that represented acute and convalescent COVID-19. PBMCs, B-cell-depleted T cells, or T cells provided the cDNA or gDNA that made up the material.

Data came from immunoSEQ multiplex PCR; TCRdb stores just in-frame clones and leaves some out. Of 100,000 to 150,000 clones detected, around 82% appear once; the ten largest clones hold approximately 17%. This CDR3 spans 10 amino acids. With 8 bases removed from V and 8 bases from J, the gap between germline ends came to 9 bases. CDR1 and CDR2 (germline): ENHRY, SYGVKD. The chain uses TRBV10-3 and TRBJ1-2; no clear D gene. Sequenced input: peripheral blood. The sequence was collected from a man aged 25 to 45 with COVID-19, enrolled during active disease. The DNA of the CDR3 is TGTGCCATCCGCGGGGAAGGCTACACCTTC. Residues: CAIRGEGYTF.